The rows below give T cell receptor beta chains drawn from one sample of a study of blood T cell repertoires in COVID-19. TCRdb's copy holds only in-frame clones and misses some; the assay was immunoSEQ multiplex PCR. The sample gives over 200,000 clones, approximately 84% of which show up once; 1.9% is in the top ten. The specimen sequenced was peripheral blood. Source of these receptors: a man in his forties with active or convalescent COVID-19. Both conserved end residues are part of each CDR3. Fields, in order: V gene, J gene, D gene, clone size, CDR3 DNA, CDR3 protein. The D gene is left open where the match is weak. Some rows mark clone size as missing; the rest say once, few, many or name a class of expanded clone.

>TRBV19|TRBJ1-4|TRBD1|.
TGTGCCAGTAGTCCCCGGGACAGGGGGGCCCGTAATGAAAAACTGTTTTTT
CASSPRDRGARNEKLFF
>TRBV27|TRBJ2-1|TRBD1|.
TGTGCCAGCAGTCGACAGGGGGGTATTCAGTTCTTC
CASSRQGGIQFF
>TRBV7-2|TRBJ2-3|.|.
TGTGCCAGCAGCCGCCAGCGTCCCGGGATAAGCACAGATACGCAGTATTTT
CASSRQRPGISTDTQYF
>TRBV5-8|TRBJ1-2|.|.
TGTGCCAGCAGCTTGGCCGAACTGATCTATGGCTACACCTTC
CASSLAELIYGYTF
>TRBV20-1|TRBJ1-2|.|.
TGCAGTGCCAGTCTCCTTAGCTACACCTTC
CSASLLSYTF
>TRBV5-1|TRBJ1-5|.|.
TGCGCCAGCAGCTTGGATCCGGCGCCGGGGCCCCAGCATTTT
CASSLDPAPGPQHF
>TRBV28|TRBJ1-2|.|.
TGTGCCAGCGGGACGGACCCAGGGGACTATGGCTACACCTTC
CASGTDPGDYGYTF
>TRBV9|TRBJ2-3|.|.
TGTGCCAGCAGCCGGAGTAGCACAGATACGCAGTATTTT
CASSRSSTDTQYF
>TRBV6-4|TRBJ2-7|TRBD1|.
TGTGCCAGCAAAAGGGACAGATTCTACGAGCAGTACTTC
CASKRDRFYEQYF
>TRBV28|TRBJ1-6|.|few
TGTGCCAGCAGTTTAGACTCCCGCCTCTATAATTCACCCCTCCACTTT
CASSLDSRLYNSPLHF
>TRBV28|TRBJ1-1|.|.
TGTGCCAGCAGTTTACGACCAGGGGCCGGGAACACTGAAGCTTTCTTT
CASSLRPGAGNTEAFF
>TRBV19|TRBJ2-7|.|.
TGTGCCAGTAGTATAGGAACAGGGTTATACTACGAGCAGTACTTC
CASSIGTGLYYEQYF
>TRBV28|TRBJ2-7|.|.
TGTGCCAGCAGTCTCCGGGATTCCTACGAGCAGTACTTC
CASSLRDSYEQYF
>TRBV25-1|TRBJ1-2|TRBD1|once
TGTGCCAGCAGTGAATCTCGGACAGGGGGCTTCAATGGCTACACCTTC
CASSESRTGGFNGYTF
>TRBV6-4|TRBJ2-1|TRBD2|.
TGTGCCAGCAGTGACTCGATTCAGCGGGGTTACTACAATGAGCAGTTCTTC
CASSDSIQRGYYNEQFF
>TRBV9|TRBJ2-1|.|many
TGTGCCAGCAGCGTAGACAGCTACAATGAGCAGTTCTTC
CASSVDSYNEQFF
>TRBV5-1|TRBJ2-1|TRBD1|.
TGCGCCAGCAGTCCTGACAGGGGGAACAATGAGCAGTTCTTC
CASSPDRGNNEQFF
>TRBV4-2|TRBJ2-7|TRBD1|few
TGTGCCAGCAGCCTAGGACAGGGGGCGGGCGAGCAGTACTTC
CASSLGQGAGEQYF
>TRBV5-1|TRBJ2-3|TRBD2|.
TGCGCCAGCAGACTAGCGGGAGGCTACACAGATACGCAGTATTTT
CASRLAGGYTDTQYF
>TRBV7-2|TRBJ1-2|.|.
TGTGCCAGCAGCTTAGTGGTTAGGGGCGGCAGGATAACCTTC
CASSLVVRGGRITF
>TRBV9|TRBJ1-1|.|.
TGTGCCAGCAGCGGATTCAGAGGGGGCACTGAAGCTTTCTTT
CASSGFRGGTEAFF
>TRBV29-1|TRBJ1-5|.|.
TGCAGCGTTACTCCCGGGACAAGCAATCAGCCCCAGCATTTT
CSVTPGTSNQPQHF
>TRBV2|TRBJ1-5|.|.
TGTGCCAGCACAGGGGCTAGTAGCAATCAGCCCCAGCATTTT
CASTGASSNQPQHF
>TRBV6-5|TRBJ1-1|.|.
TGTGCCAGCAGTTACGGACAGAACACTGAAGCTTTCTTT
CASSYGQNTEAFF
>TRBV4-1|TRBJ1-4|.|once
TGCGCCAGCAGCCAAGGGCCGGGGGATGAAAAACTGTTTTTT
CASSQGPGDEKLFF
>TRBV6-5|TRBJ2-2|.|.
TGTGCCAGCAGCCCCTACGGACTTAACACCGGGGAGCTGTTTTTT
CASSPYGLNTGELFF
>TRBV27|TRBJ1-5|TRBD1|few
TGTGCCAGCAGTTTTGTAGGGGGCGGCAATCAGCCCCAGCATTTT
CASSFVGGGNQPQHF
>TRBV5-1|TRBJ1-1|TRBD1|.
TGCGCCAGCTCCGGGACAGGGGTAGGACAAACTGAAGCTTTCTTT
CASSGTGVGQTEAFF